The entry below gives a single TCR beta chain sequence along with its context. This sample stems from a study of blood T cell repertoires in COVID-19. Germline values: CDR1 MGHRA, CDR2 YSYEKL. Germline trimming cut 2 bases from V and 0 bases from J; bases unmatched to any gene: 4. This CDR3 has 17 amino acids. Sequencing used immunoSEQ multiplex PCR; TCRdb keeps in-frame clones, though not all of them. The table has 250,000 or so clones, around 90% seen once. This chain connects TRBV4-1 to TRBJ2-1; 10 nucleotides line up with TRBD2. The sequenced material came from PBMCs or T cells enriched from blood (not recorded which). The receptor's source is a human donor in a cohort exposed to, infected with or recovered from COVID-19 (not recorded which). The donor label of this sample is uncertain. CDR3 region: CASSQQLAGFSYNEQFF. The DNA of the CDR3 is TGCGCCAGCAGCCAACAACTAGCGGGGTTCTCCTACAATGAGCAGTTCTTC.